Listed here are 3 T cell receptor beta chains from one sample, sequenced in a study of shared clonotypes between healthy human individuals. TCRdb keeps only in-frame clones here, not all; method: immunoSEQ multiplex PCR. Of fewer than 650,000 clones in the sample, over 65% are singletons; the top ten hold 10% to 15%. The sequencing sample was made of PBMCs. The receptors were sampled from a woman in her forties in good health. Some clones in this sample may be carry-over from other donors' samples.

As to this clone: At one end the junction does not follow the germline gene, possibly because of a read error. V and J are TRBV29-1 and TRBJ1-5; tentative D call: TRBD1 (5 bases). Germline-derived CDR1 and CDR2 are SQVTM and ANQGSEA. The length of the CDR3 is 13 residues. The CDR3 nucleotides read TGCAGCTTTCGCGGGGGATCGGGGCAGCCCCAACATTTT. As protein: CSFRGGSGQPQHF.

The chain carries TRBV6-5 and TRBJ2-1; 9 nucleotides align to TRBD2. The CDR3 spans 15 residues. The germline V gene has CDR1 MNHEY and CDR2 SVGAGI. The V gene end was trimmed by 4 bases and the J gene end by 10 bases; junction bases not matched to a gene: 11. This CDR3 reads CASSLVSSGKGEQFF. In DNA, the CDR3 is TGTGCCAGCAGTTTGGTCTCTAGCGGGAAGGGAGAGCAGTTCTTC.

This clone occurred once. The chain has TRBV7-8 and TRBJ2-7, with a tentative D call TRBD1 (5 bases). CDR3 size: 14 residues. CDR1 and CDR2 (germline): SGHVS, FQNEAQ. V lost 5 bases and J lost 1, with 12 bases in between. CDR3 DNA sequence: TGTGCCAGCAGCAGAGACCAGGGTTCCTACGAGCAGTACTTC. It specifies CASSRDQGSYEQYF.